This record covers a single T cell receptor beta chain. Its specificity is not known. Both 60 Vbeta primers and 13 Jbeta primers went into the PCR. The protocol was immunoSEQ multiplex PCR, while the TCRdb copy is restricted to in-frame clones and leaves out a portion. Among more than 140,000 clones listed, around 66% were seen once. This CDR3 has 21 residues. Germline V gene sequence: CDR1 LGHNA, CDR2 YNFKEQ. V dropped 4 bases and J dropped 3 bases, with 32 bases sitting between them. The data were taken from a study of cytomegalovirus exposure and HLA in healthy donors. Study findings and constraints: A later analysis, which compared TCR beta chains of equal frequency, found the HLA-associated ones more clonally expanded. A later analysis linked a missense variant in DCLRE1C to the trimming of TCR beta V and J genes.

Source material: PBMCs. The J gene is TRBJ2-3, the V gene TRBV4-2; a possible D gene is TRBD2 (6 bases). This clonotype was sampled from a woman aged 30 to 39 in good health and CMV-seropositive. CDR3 DNA sequence: TGTGCCAGCAGCCCTAAAGGAGCCAAAGGGGTGGTGCGACTAGGAACAGATACGCAGTATTTT. This gives the protein CASSPKGAKGVVRLGTDTQYF.